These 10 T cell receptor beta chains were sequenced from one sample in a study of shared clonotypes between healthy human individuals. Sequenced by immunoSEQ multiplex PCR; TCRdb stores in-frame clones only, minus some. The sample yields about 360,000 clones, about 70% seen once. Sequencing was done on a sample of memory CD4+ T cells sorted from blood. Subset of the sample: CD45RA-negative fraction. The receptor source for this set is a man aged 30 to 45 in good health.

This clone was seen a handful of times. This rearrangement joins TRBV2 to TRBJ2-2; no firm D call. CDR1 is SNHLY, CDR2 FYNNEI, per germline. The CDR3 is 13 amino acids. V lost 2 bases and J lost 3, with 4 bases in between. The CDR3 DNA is TGTGCCAGCAGTGAACTGTACACCGGGGAGCTGTTTTTT. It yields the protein CASSELYTGELFF.

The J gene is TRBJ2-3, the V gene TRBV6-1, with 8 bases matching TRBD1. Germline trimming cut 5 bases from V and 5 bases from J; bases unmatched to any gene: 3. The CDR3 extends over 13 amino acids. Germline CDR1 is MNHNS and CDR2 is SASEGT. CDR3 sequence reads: CASSSRGQDTQYF. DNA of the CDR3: TGTGCCAGCAGTTCCAGGGGGCAAGATACGCAGTATTTT.

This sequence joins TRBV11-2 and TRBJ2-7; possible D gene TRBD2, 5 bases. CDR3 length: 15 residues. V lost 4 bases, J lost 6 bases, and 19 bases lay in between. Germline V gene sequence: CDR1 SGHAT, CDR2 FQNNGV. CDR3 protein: CASSSTGRQVREQYF. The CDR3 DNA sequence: TGTGCCAGCAGCTCCACGGGGAGACAAGTACGCGAGCAGTACTTC. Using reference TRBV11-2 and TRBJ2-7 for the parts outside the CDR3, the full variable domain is EAGVAQSPRYKIIEKRQSVAFWCNPISGHATLYWYQQILGQGPKLLIQFQNNGVVDDSQLPKDRFSAERLKGVDSTLKIQPAKLEDSAVYLCASSSTGRQVREQYFGPGTRLTVT.

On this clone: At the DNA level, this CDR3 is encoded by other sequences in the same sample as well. CDR3 loop: CASSVGFTDTQYF. The CDR3 DNA follows: TGTGCCAGCAGCGTGGGCTTTACAGATACGCAGTATTTT. V is TRBV9 and J is TRBJ2-3; D gene uncertain. V was trimmed by 2 bases and J by 3 bases, leaving 7 bases between them. The CDR3 has 13 amino acids. The V gene's germline CDR1 is SGDLS and CDR2 YYNGEE.

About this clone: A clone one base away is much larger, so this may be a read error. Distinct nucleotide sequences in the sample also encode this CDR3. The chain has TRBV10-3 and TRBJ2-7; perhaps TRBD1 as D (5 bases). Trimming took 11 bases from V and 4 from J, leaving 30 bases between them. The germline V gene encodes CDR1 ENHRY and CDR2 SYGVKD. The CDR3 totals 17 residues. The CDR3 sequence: CALRNPRLGQDTYEQYF. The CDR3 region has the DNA TGTGCCCTTCGCAATCCCCGGCTGGGGCAGGATACGTACGAGCAGTACTTC.

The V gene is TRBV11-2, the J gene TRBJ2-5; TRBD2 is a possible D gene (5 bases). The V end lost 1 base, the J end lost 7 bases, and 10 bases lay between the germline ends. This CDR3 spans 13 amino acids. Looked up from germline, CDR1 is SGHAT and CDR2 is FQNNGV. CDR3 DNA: TGTGCCAGCAGCTTAGTCGCGGGTGGGACCCAGTACTTC. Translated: CASSLVAGGTQYF.

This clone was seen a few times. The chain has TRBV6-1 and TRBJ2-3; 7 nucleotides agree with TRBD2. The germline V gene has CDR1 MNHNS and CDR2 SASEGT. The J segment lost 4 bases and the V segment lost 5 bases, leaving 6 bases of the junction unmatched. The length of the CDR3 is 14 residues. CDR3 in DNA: TGTGCCAGCAGTCGGTCCGGGGGGTCAGATACGCAGTATTTT. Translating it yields CASSRSGGSDTQYF.

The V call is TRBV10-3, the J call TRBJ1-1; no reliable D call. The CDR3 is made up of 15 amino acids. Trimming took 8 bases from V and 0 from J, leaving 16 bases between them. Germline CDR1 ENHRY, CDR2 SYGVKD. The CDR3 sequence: CAIRPGGGMNTEAFF. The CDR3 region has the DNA TGTGCCATCCGGCCAGGCGGCGGGATGAACACTGAAGCTTTCTTT.

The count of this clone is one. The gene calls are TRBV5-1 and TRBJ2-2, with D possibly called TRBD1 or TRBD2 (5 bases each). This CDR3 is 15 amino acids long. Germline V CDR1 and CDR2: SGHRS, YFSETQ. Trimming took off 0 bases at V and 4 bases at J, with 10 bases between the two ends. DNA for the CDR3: TGCGCCAGCAGCTTGGTAATGGGACCCACCGGGGAGCTGTTTTTT. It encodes CASSLVMGPTGELFF.

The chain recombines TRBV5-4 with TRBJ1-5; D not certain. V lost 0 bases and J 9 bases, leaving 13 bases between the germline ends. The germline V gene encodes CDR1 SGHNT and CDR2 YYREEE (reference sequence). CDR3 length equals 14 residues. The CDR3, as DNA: TGTGCCAGCAGCTTGGAGGGCGGCAGCACGCCCCAGCATTTT. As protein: CASSLEGGSTPQHF.